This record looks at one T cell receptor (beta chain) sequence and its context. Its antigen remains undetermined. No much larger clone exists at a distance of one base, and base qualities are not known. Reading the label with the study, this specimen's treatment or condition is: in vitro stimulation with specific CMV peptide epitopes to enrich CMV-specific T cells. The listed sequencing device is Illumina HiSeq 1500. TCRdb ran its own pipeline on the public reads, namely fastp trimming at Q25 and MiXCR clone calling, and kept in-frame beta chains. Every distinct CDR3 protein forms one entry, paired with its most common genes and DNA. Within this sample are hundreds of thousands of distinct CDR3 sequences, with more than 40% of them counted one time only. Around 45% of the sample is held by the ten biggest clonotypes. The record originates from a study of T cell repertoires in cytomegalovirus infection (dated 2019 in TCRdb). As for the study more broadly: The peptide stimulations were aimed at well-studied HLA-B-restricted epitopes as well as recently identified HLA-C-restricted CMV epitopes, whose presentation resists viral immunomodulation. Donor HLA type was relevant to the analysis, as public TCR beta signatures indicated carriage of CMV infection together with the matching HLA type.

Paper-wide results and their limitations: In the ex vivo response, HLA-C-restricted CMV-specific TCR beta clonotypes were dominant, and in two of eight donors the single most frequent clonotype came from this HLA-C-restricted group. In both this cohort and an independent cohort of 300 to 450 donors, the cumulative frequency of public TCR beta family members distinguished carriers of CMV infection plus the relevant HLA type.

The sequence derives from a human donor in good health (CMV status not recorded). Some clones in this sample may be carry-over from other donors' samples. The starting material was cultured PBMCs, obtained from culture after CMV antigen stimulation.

The base sequence is TGTGCCACCAGCCAAGGCTTGGGGGGCTATAGCAATCAGCCCCAGCATTTT. Its coded protein is CATSQGLGGYSNQPQHF. The receptor chain draws on TRBV15 and TRBJ1-5; matching of 6 bases hints at TRBD1 as the D gene. The CDR3 contains 17 residues, cysteine and phenylalanine counted. The retained sequence is limited to the CDR3, 51 bases, with the frame set at the first base. V is clipped by 5 bases and J by 0 bases, and the sequence between their germline boundaries is 17 bases long. Reading the germline V gene (reference sequence) gives CDR1 LNHNV and CDR2 YYDKDF.